These T cell receptor beta chains were read from a single sample in a study of T cell therapy after organ transplantation. Their antigens remain unidentified. The repertoire was sequenced with immunoSEQ multiplex PCR; TCRdb's copy has only in-frame clones and lacks some. Of 45,000 to 50,000 clones in the sample, approximately 94% were seen once. The input for sequencing was CD8+ T cells from blood, taken before autologous CMV-specific T cell therapy. These receptors all stem from a human patient who had received a solid organ transplant and had CMV disease. The conserved cysteine and the conserved F or W are not part of the CDR3 here. A D gene is named only where the DNA matches it firmly.

J: TRBJ2-7; D: -; V: TRBV13; CDR3: ASSFSRSYEQY
J: TRBJ2-1; D: -; V: TRBV19; CDR3: ASSIESSTWNEQF
J: TRBJ1-1; D: -; V: TRBV19; CDR3: ASRQWQVNTEAF
J: TRBJ1-5; D: TRBD1; V: TRBV18; CDR3: ASSVDRGPRNQPQH
J: TRBJ2-7; D: TRBD2; V: TRBV10-3; CDR3: AISEFTASGQSYEQY
J: TRBJ2-7; D: -; V: TRBV5-1; CDR3: ASSFLGIDEQY
J: TRBJ2-3; D: TRBD2; V: TRBV10-1; CDR3: ASSESGGGRRTDTQY
J: TRBJ2-1; D: TRBD2; V: TRBV6-4; CDR3: ASSDGLAGGEQF
J: TRBJ1-5; D: -; V: TRBV27; CDR3: ASSLLTGINQPQH
J: TRBJ2-5; D: -; V: TRBV7-9; CDR3: ASSPVLGAGTQY
J: TRBJ2-7; D: TRBD1; V: TRBV4-1; CDR3: ASSQAPIRTGYYEQY
J: TRBJ2-5; D: TRBD1; V: TRBV7-9; CDR3: ASSNRGAETQY
J: TRBJ2-1; D: TRBD2; V: TRBV10-3; CDR3: AIGPMAGESYNEQF
J: TRBJ2-7; D: -; V: TRBV28; CDR3: ASSLTGSTYEQY
J: TRBJ1-2; D: -; V: TRBV30; CDR3: AWRVEGYT
J: TRBJ1-1; D: -; V: TRBV18; CDR3: ASSPPGHPNTEAF
J: TRBJ2-7; D: -; V: TRBV4-1; CDR3: ASSLSWAYEQY
J: TRBJ2-1; D: TRBD2; V: TRBV27; CDR3: ASSLLSGRWNEQF
J: TRBJ2-1; D: TRBD2; V: TRBV25-1; CDR3: ASSELTSGNEQF
J: TRBJ1-1; D: TRBD1; V: TRBV7-9; CDR3: ASSLARGQGNTEAF
J: TRBJ1-2; D: TRBD1; V: TRBV30; CDR3: AWSGTGGDGYT
J: TRBJ1-5; D: -; V: TRBV5-5; CDR3: ASSLVLVVAPNSNQPQH
J: TRBJ2-7; D: -; V: TRBV7-9; CDR3: ASTPVGSYEQY
J: TRBJ1-2; D: -; V: TRBV4-1; CDR3: ASSQELQGGYGYT
J: TRBJ1-3; D: TRBD1; V: TRBV19; CDR3: ASGTGSSGNTIY
J: TRBJ2-7; D: TRBD2; V: TRBV7-7; CDR3: ASSPGGGSYEQY
J: TRBJ2-7; D: -; V: TRBV12-5; CDR3: ASGLSPRPVSYEQY
J: TRBJ2-6; D: -; V: TRBV5-1; CDR3: ASSLGSGANVLT
J: TRBJ2-2; D: -; V: TRBV7-3; CDR3: ASSFLTSGSTGELF
J: TRBJ1-1; D: -; V: TRBV11-2; CDR3: ASSLEGPRMNTEAF
J: TRBJ2-3; D: TRBD1; V: TRBV15; CDR3: ATSRGGQGAGTDTQY
J: TRBJ2-5; D: -; V: TRBV7-2; CDR3: ASSLAPGVAAQETQY
J: TRBJ1-4; D: -; V: TRBV7-9; CDR3: ASSSTVPKTNEKLF
J: TRBJ1-1; D: -; V: TRBV13; CDR3: ASSSETGRTEAF
J: TRBJ2-7; D: -; V: TRBV21-1; CDR3: ASSKVPGTEGYEQY
J: TRBJ1-1; D: -; V: TRBV6-1; CDR3: AANPGAEAF
J: TRBJ2-2; D: TRBD1; V: TRBV15; CDR3: ATSPRTGETGELF
J: TRBJ2-7; D: TRBD1; V: TRBV30; CDR3: AWSWDGTGGNEQY
J: TRBJ1-5; D: -; V: TRBV6-1; CDR3: ASSESEYSNQPQH
J: TRBJ2-7; D: -; V: TRBV7-6; CDR3: ASSEGSGRGSYEQY
J: TRBJ1-1; D: -; V: TRBV7-6; CDR3: ASSLEGGITEAF
J: TRBJ2-3; D: TRBD2; V: TRBV30; CDR3: AWGITSGGPN
J: TRBJ2-1; D: TRBD2; V: TRBV14; CDR3: ASSQDIRASGREGQF
J: TRBJ2-1; D: TRBD2; V: TRBV10-2; CDR3: ASSEGLAGDVWAYNEQF
J: TRBJ1-6; D: TRBD1; V: TRBV13; CDR3: ASSPGTGVFRSSYNSPLH
J: TRBJ2-5; D: TRBD1; V: TRBV27; CDR3: ASGTDQETQY
J: TRBJ2-2; D: TRBD2; V: TRBV10-3; CDR3: AISDWTSATTGELF
J: TRBJ1-4; D: TRBD1; V: TRBV27; CDR3: ASSLSSQGTKAEKLF
J: TRBJ2-1; D: -; V: TRBV5-1; CDR3: ASSLGGPEGF
J: TRBJ2-1; D: TRBD2; V: TRBV6-5; CDR3: ASRTTSGWGDEQF
J: TRBJ1-5; D: -; V: TRBV2; CDR3: ASSADPGVYIYSNQPQH
J: -; D: TRBD1; V: TRBV6-1; CDR3: ASSPLGDSSYEQY
J: TRBJ1-4; D: -; V: TRBV30; CDR3: AWSVEGAEKLF
J: TRBJ1-5; D: -; V: TRBV30; CDR3: AWSDGGGQPQH
J: TRBJ2-2; D: -; V: TRBV11-2; CDR3: AWEKTNTGELF